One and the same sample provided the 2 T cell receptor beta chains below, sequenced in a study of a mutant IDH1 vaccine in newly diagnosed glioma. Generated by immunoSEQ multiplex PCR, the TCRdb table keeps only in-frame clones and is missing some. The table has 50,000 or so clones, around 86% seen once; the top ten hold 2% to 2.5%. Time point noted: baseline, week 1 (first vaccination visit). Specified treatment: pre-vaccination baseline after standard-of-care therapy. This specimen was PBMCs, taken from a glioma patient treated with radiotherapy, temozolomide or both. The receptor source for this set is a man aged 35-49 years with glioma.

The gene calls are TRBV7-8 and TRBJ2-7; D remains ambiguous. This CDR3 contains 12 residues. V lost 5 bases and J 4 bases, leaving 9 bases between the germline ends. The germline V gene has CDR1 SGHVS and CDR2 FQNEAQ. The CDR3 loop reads CASSSRLYEQYF. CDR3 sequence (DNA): TGTGCCAGCAGCAGCCGTCTATACGAGCAGTACTTC. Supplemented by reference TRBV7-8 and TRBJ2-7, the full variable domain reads GAGVSQSPRYKVAKRGQDVALRCDPISGHVSLFWYQQALGQGPEFLTYFQNEAQLDKSGLPSDRFFAERPEGSVSTLKIQRTQQEDSAVYLCASSSRLYEQYFGPGTRLTVT.

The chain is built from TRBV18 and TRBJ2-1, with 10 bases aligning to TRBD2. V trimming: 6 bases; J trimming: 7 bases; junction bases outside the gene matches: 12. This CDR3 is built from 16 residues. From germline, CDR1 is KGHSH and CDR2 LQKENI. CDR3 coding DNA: TGTGCCAGCTCGCCCCTATCTAGCGGGAGTTGGAATGAGCAGTTCTTC. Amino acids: CASSPLSSGSWNEQFF.